Included here is one T cell receptor beta chain sequence, with context. The repertoire was sequenced with immunoSEQ multiplex PCR; TCRdb's copy has only in-frame clones and lacks some. This table holds some 670,000 clones, over 80% found once. The record originates from a study of blood T cell repertoires in COVID-19. Across the study: The cDNA or gDNA used as material had been derived from T cells, B-cell-depleted T cells, or PBMCs.

Germline CDR1 is KGHSH and CDR2 is LQKENI. The CDR3 length is 13 residues. Unmatched junction bases numbered 1, after V lost 3 bases and J lost 4 bases. The V call is TRBV18, the J call TRBJ1-2; 8 nucleotides align to TRBD1. The TCR sequence derives from a woman aged 18 to 35 with acute or convalescent COVID-19. Specimen: peripheral blood. The CDR3 nucleotides are TGTGCCAGCTCACCGGACAGGGCCTATGGCTACACCTTC. Amino acids: CASSPDRAYGYTF.